Below, 8 T cell receptor beta chains from the same sample are listed, as sequenced in a study of early T cells in non-severe SARS-CoV-2 infection (dated by TCRdb to the early 2020s). Libraries were prepared through 5' RACE. Sequencing instrument: NextSeq 500. In-frame beta chains were kept once TCRdb had trimmed the public reads at Q25 with fastp and called clones with MiXCR. Rows with one shared CDR3 protein collapse into an entry with the most common genes and DNA. Recorded for this sample are 50,000 or so distinct CDR3 sequences; under 15% of them occurred a single time. The ten top clones hold roughly a tenth of the sample. The material sequenced was whole blood. The receptors originated from an adult who was a healthcare worker with PCR-confirmed SARS-CoV-2 infection or an uninfected control (not recorded which).

The chain couples TRBV20-1 to TRBJ1-4; TRBD1 matches 8 bases. V lost 0 bases to trimming and J lost 8 bases; unmatched junction nucleotides: 11. The CDR3 totals 16 residues. Germline loops: CDR1 DFQATT, CDR2 SNEGSKA (reference sequence). The CDR3 sequence is CSARDPGQGGGEKLFF. The CDR3 coding sequence is TGCAGTGCTAGAGATCCCGGACAGGGAGGAGGAGAAAAACTGTTTTTT.

The chain links TRBV28 to TRBJ2-5; tentative D call: TRBD2 (6 bases). The CDR3 is 15 residues long. The V gene lost 4 bases and the J gene lost 3 bases, with 15 bases spanning the gap. CDR1 is MDHEN, CDR2 SYDVKM, per germline. The CDR3 loop is CASSSSGYAEETQYF. DNA for the CDR3: TGTGCCAGCAGTTCAAGCGGGTACGCGGAAGAGACCCAGTACTTC. The entire variable domain, with the rest obtained from reference TRBV28 and TRBJ2-5, is as follows: DVKVTQSSRYLVKRTGEKVFLECVQDMDHENMFWYRQDPGLGLRLIYFSYDVKMKEKGDIPEGYSVSREKKERFSLILESASTNQTSMYLCASSSSGYAEETQYFGPGTRLLVL.

This sequence joins TRBV4-1 and TRBJ1-5; D unclear. Trimming left V 0 bases short and J 4 bases short, with 13 bases between. Per the germline V gene, CDR1 is MGHRA and CDR2 is YSYEKL. This CDR3 is 16 amino acids long. This CDR3 is CASSQDQASLNQPQHF. The DNA of the CDR3 is TGCGCCAGCAGCCAAGATCAGGCCAGCCTTAATCAGCCCCAGCATTTT.

The V call is TRBV7-2, the J call TRBJ1-4; 7 nucleotides line up with TRBD1. This CDR3 has 13 residues. The germline CDR1 and CDR2 sequences are SGHTA and FQGNSA. With V trimmed by 6 bases and J by 4 bases, 2 bases remained unmatched. DNA of the CDR3: TGTGCCAGCAGGGGACAGATTAATGAAAAACTGTTTTTT. Amino acid sequence: CASRGQINEKLFF. The variable domain in full, with the rest retrieved from reference TRBV7-2 and TRBJ1-4, is GAGVSQSPSNKVTEKGKDVELRCDPISGHTALYWYRQSLGQGLEFLIYFQGNSAPDKSGLPSDRFSAERTGGSVSTLTIQRTQQEDSAVYLCASRGQINEKLFFGSGTQLSVL.

The chain couples TRBV3-1 to TRBJ1-2, with D tentatively TRBD1 (5 bases). Looked up from germline, CDR1 is LGHDT and CDR2 is YNNKEL (reference sequence). This CDR3 is built from 13 residues. The V end lost 2 bases, the J end lost 8 bases, and 12 bases lay between the germline ends. This CDR3 is CASSQTGGRGYTF. The CDR3 nucleotides read TGTGCCAGCAGCCAAACAGGAGGACGGGGCTACACCTTC.

There are many counts of this clonotype. J is TRBJ2-7 and V is TRBV28; 9 bases agree with TRBD1. Germline V CDR1 and CDR2: MDHEN, SYDVKM. This CDR3 spans 14 amino acids. Trimming cost V 4 bases and J 4 bases; bases outside gene matches: 5. CDR3 loop: CASSSGTGLYEQYF. As DNA, the CDR3 is TGTGCCAGCAGTTCCGGGACAGGGCTGTACGAGCAGTACTTC.

The rearrangement uses TRBV5-1 and TRBJ1-2, with D possibly matching TRBD1 (5 bases). CDR3 length: 16 residues. Germline-derived CDR1 and CDR2 are SGHRS and YFSETQ. V was pared by 4 bases and J by 6 bases, with 22 bases between. CDR3 residues: CASSPIGDLQGNGYTF. The CDR3 coding sequence is TGCGCCAGCAGCCCTATAGGGGACCTTCAAGGGAATGGCTACACCTTC.

In its sample, this clonotype was seen many times. The chain joins TRBV5-1 to TRBJ1-2; 8 positions match TRBD1. V shed 7 bases and J 3 bases; nucleotides not matched to a gene: 8. The germline V gene encodes CDR1 SGHRS and CDR2 YFSETQ. The CDR3 is 14 amino acids. CDR3 nucleotides: TGCGCCAGCTCTCGAACGGGACAGGACTATGGCTACACCTTC. It encodes CASSRTGQDYGYTF. The complete variable domain, with remaining parts taken from reference TRBV5-1 and TRBJ1-2, reads KAGVTQTPRYLIKTRGQQVTLSCSPISGHRSVSWYQQTPGQGLQFLFEYFSETQRNKGNFPGRFSGRQFSNSRSEMNVSTLELGDSALYLCASSRTGQDYGYTFGSGTRLTVV.